This TCR beta chain was profiled in a study of shared clonotypes between healthy human individuals. Study at large: The donor group consisted of two women and a few men, aged 18 to 49. Regarding the study as a whole: Researchers sampled only blood; tissue repertoires likely differ. Even with large depth, rarefaction showed that sorted-subset sequencing was incomplete. A few donors had roughly 5% of their naive CD4 clonotypes in common.

On this clone itself: The antigen is undetermined.

The data were produced by immunoSEQ multiplex PCR, yet TCRdb's version contains in-frame clones alone and is incomplete. The sample records approximately 2,300,000 clones, approximately 90% being singletons. The ends were cut back, 11 bases at V and 6 bases at J, with 22 bases in the middle. There are 14 residues in the CDR3. Germline V gene data show CDR1 as MDHEN and CDR2 as SYDVKM. The sequencing input was naive CD4+ T cells from PBMCs. Noted subset: CD45RA+ positively selected. The chain is built from TRBV28 and TRBJ1-2, with D possibly TRBD1 on 6 matching bases. The clonotype originates from a man younger than 35 in good health. Some clones in this sample may be carry-over from other donors' samples. CDR3 nucleotides: TGTGCCGGACGAAGTGGACAGAAAAGTAATGGCTACACCTTC. Its translation is CAGRSGQKSNGYTF.